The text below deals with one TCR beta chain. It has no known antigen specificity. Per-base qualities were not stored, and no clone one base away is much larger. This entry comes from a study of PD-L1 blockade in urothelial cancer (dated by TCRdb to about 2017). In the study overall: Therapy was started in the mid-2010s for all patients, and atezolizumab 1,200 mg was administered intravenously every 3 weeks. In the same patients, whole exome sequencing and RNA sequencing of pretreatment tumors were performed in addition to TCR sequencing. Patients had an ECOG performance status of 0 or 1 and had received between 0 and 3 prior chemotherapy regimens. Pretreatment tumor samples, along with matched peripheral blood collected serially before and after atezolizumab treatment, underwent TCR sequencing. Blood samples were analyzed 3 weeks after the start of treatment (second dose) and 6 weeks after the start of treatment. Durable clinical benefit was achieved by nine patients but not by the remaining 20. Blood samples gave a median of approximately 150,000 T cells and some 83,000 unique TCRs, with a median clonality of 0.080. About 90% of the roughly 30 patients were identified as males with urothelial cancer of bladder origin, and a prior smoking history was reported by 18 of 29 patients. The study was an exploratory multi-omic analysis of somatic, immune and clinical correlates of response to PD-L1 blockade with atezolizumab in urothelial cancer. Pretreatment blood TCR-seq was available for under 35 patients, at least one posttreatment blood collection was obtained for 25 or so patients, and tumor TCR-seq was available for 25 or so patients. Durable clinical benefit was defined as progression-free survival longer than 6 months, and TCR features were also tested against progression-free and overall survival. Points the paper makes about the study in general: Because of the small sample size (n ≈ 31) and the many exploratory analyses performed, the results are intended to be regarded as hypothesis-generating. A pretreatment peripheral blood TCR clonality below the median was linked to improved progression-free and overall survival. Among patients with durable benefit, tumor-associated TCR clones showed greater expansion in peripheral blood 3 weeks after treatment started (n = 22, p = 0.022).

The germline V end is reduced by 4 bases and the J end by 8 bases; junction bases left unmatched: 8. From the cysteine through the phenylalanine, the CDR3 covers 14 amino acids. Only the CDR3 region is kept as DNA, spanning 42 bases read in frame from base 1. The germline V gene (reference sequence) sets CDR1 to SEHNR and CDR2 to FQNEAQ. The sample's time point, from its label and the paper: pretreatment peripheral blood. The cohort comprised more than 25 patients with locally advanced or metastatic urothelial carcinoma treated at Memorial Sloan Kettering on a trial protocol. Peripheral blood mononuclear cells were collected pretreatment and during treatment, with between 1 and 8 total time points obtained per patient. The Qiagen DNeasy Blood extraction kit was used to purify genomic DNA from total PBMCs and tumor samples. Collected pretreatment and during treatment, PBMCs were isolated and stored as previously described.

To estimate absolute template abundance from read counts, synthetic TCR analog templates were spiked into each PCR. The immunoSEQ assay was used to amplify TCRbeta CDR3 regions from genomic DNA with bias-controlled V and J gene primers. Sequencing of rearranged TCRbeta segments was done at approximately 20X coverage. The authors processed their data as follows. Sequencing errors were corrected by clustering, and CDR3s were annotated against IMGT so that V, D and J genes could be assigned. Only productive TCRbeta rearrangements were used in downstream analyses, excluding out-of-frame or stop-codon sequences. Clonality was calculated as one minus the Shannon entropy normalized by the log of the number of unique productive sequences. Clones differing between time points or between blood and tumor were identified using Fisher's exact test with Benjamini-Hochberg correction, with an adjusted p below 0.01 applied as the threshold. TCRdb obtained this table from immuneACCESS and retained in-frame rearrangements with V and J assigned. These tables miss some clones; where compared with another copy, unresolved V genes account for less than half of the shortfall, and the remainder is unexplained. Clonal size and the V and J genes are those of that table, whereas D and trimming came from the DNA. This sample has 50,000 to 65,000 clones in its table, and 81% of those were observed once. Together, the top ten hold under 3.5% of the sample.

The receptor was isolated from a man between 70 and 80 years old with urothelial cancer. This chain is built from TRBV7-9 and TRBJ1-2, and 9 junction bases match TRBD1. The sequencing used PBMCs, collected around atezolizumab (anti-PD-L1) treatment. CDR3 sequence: CASSSQGAVWGYTF. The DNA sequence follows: TGTGCCAGCAGCTCACAGGGGGCCGTGTGGGGCTACACCTTC.